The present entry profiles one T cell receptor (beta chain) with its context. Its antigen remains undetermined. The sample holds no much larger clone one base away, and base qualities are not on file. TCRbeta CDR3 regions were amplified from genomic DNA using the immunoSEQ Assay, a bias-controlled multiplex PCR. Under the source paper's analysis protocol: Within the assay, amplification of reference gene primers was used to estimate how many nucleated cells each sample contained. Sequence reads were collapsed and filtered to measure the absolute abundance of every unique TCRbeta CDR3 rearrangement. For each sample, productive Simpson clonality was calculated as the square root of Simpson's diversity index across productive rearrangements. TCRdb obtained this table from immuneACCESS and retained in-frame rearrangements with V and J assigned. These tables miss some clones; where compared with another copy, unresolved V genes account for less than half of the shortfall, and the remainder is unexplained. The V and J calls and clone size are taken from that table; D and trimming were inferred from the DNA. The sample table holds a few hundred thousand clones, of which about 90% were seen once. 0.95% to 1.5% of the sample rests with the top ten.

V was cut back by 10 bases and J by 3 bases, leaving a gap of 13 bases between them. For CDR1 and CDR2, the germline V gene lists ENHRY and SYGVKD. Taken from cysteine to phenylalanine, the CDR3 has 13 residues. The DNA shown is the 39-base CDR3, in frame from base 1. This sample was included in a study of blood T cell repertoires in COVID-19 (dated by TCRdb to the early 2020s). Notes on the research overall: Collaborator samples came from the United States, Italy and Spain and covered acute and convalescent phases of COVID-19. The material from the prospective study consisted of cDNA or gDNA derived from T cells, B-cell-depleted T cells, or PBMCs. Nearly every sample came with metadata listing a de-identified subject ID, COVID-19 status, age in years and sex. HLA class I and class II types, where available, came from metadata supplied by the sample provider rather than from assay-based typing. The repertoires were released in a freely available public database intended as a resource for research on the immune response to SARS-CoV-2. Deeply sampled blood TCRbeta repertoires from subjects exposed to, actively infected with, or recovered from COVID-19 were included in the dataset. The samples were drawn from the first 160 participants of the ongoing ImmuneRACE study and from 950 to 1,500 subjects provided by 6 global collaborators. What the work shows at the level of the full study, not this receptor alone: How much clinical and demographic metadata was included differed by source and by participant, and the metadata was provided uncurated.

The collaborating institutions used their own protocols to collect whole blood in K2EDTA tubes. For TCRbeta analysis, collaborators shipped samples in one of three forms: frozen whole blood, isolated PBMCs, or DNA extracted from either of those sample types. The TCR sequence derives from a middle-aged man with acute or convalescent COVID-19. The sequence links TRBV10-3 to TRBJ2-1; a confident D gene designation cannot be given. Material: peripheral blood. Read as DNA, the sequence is TGTGCCACCCACGGAGAGGACTACAATGAGCAGTTCTTC. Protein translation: CATHGEDYNEQFF.